This TCR beta chain was recovered during a study of T cells after yellow fever vaccination. Overall study: For low cell numbers, libraries were made with SMART-Seq v4 Ultra Low Input.

The CDR3 runs 14 residues. Germline V gene data show CDR1 as LNHNV and CDR2 as YYDKDF (reference sequence). V shed 3 bases, J shed 0 bases, and the junction held 1 base outside the gene matches. TCRdb itself ran the 5' RACE reads through MiXCR, one entry per CDR3 protein. The sample holds 170,000 or so distinct CDR3 sequences, about 6% seen once. The study, taken as a whole, reports: Post-booster reappearance was seen for most primary-vaccination clones (about 96% CD4, 80% to 90% CD8). Overall, a small share of clonotypes was seen in both CD4 and CD8 compartments.

This clonotype has ten or more counts. Its specificity is not known. Specimen: CD4+ T cells sorted from PBMCs, collected on the day of the first yellow fever vaccination. The chain joins TRBV15 to TRBJ2-7; 8 nucleotides match TRBD1. The clonotype was recovered from a man aged 18 to 29 who received the YFV17D yellow fever vaccine. The CDR3 coding sequence is TGTGCCACCAGCAGGGACAGGGACTCCTACGAGCAGTACTTC. It specifies CATSRDRDSYEQYF.